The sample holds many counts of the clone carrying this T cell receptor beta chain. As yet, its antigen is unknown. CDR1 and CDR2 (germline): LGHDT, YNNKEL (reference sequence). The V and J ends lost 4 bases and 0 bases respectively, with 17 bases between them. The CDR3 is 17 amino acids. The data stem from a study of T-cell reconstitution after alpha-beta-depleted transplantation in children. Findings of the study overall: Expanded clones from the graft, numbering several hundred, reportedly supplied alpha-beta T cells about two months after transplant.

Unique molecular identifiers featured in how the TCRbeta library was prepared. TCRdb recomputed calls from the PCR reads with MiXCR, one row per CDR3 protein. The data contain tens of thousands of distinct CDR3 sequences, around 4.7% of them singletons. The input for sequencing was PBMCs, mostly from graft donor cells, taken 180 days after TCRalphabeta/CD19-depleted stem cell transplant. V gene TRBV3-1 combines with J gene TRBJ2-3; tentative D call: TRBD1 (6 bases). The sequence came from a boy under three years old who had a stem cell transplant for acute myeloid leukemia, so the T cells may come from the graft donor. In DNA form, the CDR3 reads TGTGCCAGCAGCCGAAGGCCCGGGACACAAAGCACAGATACGCAGTATTTT. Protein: CASSRRPGTQSTDTQYF.